The 27 T cell receptor beta chains presented below share a single source sample, sequenced in a study of siplizumab effects on memory and regulatory T cells. This table comes from immunoSEQ multiplex PCR, and its TCRdb copy is limited to in-frame clones, with some not included. This sample has 100,000 or so clones, with approximately 94% found just once. What was sequenced was non-Treg CD4+ T cells sorted from blood. Receptors were obtained from a human donor in good health.

V is TRBV27 and J is TRBJ2-2; 9 nucleotides agree with TRBD1. J gave up 1 base and V 2 bases, and 5 bases lay outside the gene matches. Germline V gene lookup returns CDR1 MNHEY and CDR2 SMNVEV (reference sequence). The CDR3 has 17 residues. DNA of the CDR3: TGTGCCAGCAGTTTAATCGGACAGGGGATGAACACCGGGGAGCTGTTTTTT. Translation gives CASSLIGQGMNTGELFF.

This clone was picked up one time. V and J are TRBV7-9 and TRBJ2-1, with 7 bases lining up with TRBD1. With 4 bases clipped from V and 8 bases from J, the junction kept 5 bases outside the gene matches. Germline V gene lookup returns CDR1 SEHNR and CDR2 FQNEAQ (reference sequence). There are 13 residues in the CDR3. The CDR3 region is CASSWTGVHEQFF. CDR3 bases: TGTGCCAGCAGCTGGACAGGAGTCCATGAGCAGTTCTTC. The whole variable domain, filled in from reference TRBV7-9 and TRBJ2-1, reads DTGVSQNPRHKITKRGQNVTFRCDPISEHNRLYWYRQTLGQGPEFLTYFQNEAQLEKSRLLSDRFSAERPKGSFSTLEIQRTEQGDSAMYLCASSWTGVHEQFFGPGTRLTVL.

The V gene is TRBV6-4, the J gene TRBJ2-5; a possible D gene is TRBD2 (5 bases). The CDR3 contains 14 residues. Trimming cost V 4 bases and J 7 bases, with 16 bases left between them. From germline, CDR1 is MRHNA and CDR2 SNTAGT. The CDR3 spells CASSALGLKWTQYF. Here the CDR3 DNA reads TGTGCCAGCAGTGCCCTAGGACTCAAGTGGACCCAGTACTTC.

The chain employs TRBV9 and TRBJ2-7; D is perhaps TRBD2 (6 bases). Germline CDR1 is SGDLS and CDR2 is YYNGEE. V lost 0 bases and J lost 2, with 15 bases in between. This CDR3 region has 16 residues. CDR3 nucleotide sequence: TGTGCCAGCAGCGTAGGTAGTAGCGGACGTACCTACGAGCAGTACTTC. Amino acids: CASSVGSSGRTYEQYF.

In nucleotides, the CDR3 is TGTGCCAGCAGCCCTAGCGGGAGTAAGGCCTACGAGCAGTACTTC. Its protein product is CASSPSGSKAYEQYF. This rearrangement joins TRBV9 to TRBJ2-7; 10 positions agree with TRBD2. Germline CDR1 is SGDLS and CDR2 is YYNGEE. Losses at the gene ends were 4 bases for V and 2 bases for J; bases not matched to a gene: 6. The CDR3 length is 15 residues.

This clone showed up just once. The chain recombines TRBV27 with TRBJ2-3; D not resolved. The V gene lost 0 bases and the J gene lost 5 bases, with 3 bases spanning the gap. Germline lookup yields CDR1 MNHEY and CDR2 SMNVEV (reference sequence). The CDR3 sequence is 12 residues long. This chain's CDR3 is CASSLSRDTQYF. The CDR3 coding sequence is TGTGCCAGCAGTTTATCCCGAGATACGCAGTATTTT.

This chain links TRBV18 with TRBJ2-2; D is ambiguous. The V end was cut by 3 bases, the J end by 7 bases, with 12 bases between. Per germline, CDR1 KGHSH and CDR2 LQKENI. The CDR3 covers 14 residues. The CDR3 nucleotides are TGTGCCAGCTCACCCAACTCGGCGTTCGGGGAGCTGTTTTTT. Protein sequence: CASSPNSAFGELFF.

The rearrangement uses TRBV10-3 and TRBJ2-6; weak D call: TRBD2 (6 bases). In germline, CDR1 is ENHRY, CDR2 SYGVKD. The length of the CDR3 is 16 residues. V shed 8 bases and J shed 1 base, with 15 bases lying between them. The CDR3 is CAIAGSEGSGANVLTF. CDR3 sequence (DNA): TGTGCCATCGCCGGGTCGGAGGGATCTGGGGCCAACGTCCTGACTTTC.

This clone has a single count. The chain couples TRBV29-1 to TRBJ2-2, with 8 bases matching TRBD1. Trimming cost V 6 bases and J 6 bases; bases outside gene matches: 9. The CDR3 is 14 residues long. Germline CDR1 and CDR2: SQVTM and ANQGSEA. The CDR3 DNA sequence: TGCAGCGTAGTAAGGACAGGGATTCCCGGGGAGCTGTTTTTT. This codes for CSVVRTGIPGELFF.

The chain employs TRBV2 and TRBJ2-3; 9 bases are shared with TRBD1. The CDR3 covers 15 residues. CDR1 and CDR2 from the germline V gene are SNHLY and FYNNEI. After removal of 5 bases from V and 4 bases from J, the junction contained 7 bases not matched to a gene. The CDR3 region has the DNA TGTGCCAGCAGTTTCCTCGGGACAGGGTCAGATACGCAGTATTTT. It yields the protein CASSFLGTGSDTQYF. The full variable domain, its missing parts supplied by reference TRBV2 and TRBJ2-3, is EPEVTQTPSHQVTQMGQEVILRCVPISNHLYFYWYRQILGQKVEFLVSFYNNEISEKSEIFDDQFSVERPDGSNFTLKIRSTKLEDSAMYFCASSFLGTGSDTQYFGPGTRLTVL.

Only one count was recorded for this clone. V gene TRBV9 combines with J gene TRBJ2-3; 7 bases match TRBD1. V was clipped by 6 bases and J by 9 bases; unmatched bases: 10. CDR1 is SGDLS, CDR2 YYNGEE, per germline. The CDR3 length is 13 residues. The CDR3 nucleotides read TGTGCCAGCACCCCGATTGACAGGGCCACGCAGTATTTT. Translated: CASTPIDRATQYF.

This sequence joins TRBV27 and TRBJ2-7, with 9 positions matching TRBD2. This CDR3 is built from 15 residues. Losses at the gene ends were 8 bases for V and 0 bases for J; bases not matched to a gene: 8. Germline-derived CDR1 and CDR2 are MNHEY and SMNVEV (reference sequence). In DNA, the CDR3 is TGTGCCAGCTCACGGGGCGGGAGGGCCTCCTACGAGCAGTACTTC. Translation gives CASSRGGRASYEQYF.

The V gene is TRBV4-1, the J gene TRBJ2-5; maybe TRBD1 (6 bases). V lost 0 bases and J lost 3, with 17 bases in between. Germline V gene data show CDR1 as MGHRA and CDR2 as YSYEKL. The CDR3 has 17 residues. This CDR3 reads CASSQDPQSAGEETQYF. CDR3 in DNA: TGCGCCAGCAGCCAAGATCCTCAATCGGCAGGGGAAGAGACCCAGTACTTC.

This chain connects TRBV5-4 to TRBJ2-5; 8 bases fit TRBD2. The CDR3 covers 15 residues. V shed 1 base and J 0 bases; nucleotides not matched to a gene: 2. Germline lookup yields CDR1 SGHNT and CDR2 YYREEE (reference sequence). The CDR3 region is CASSLTSGNQETQYF. CDR3 nucleotide sequence: TGTGCCAGCAGCTTGACTAGCGGTAACCAAGAGACCCAGTACTTC.

This chain's CDR3 is CASSQQGATNEKLFF. The CDR3 DNA sequence: TGCGCCAGCAGCCAGCAGGGAGCAACTAATGAAAAACTGTTTTTT. The V and J genes are TRBV4-1 and TRBJ1-4; the D gene is possibly TRBD1 (5 bases). Trimming shortened V by 3 bases and J by 0 bases, and 8 bases separated the two germline ends. The CDR3 spans 15 residues. In germline, CDR1 is MGHRA, CDR2 YSYEKL.

The chain uses TRBV19 and TRBJ1-2, with D unclear. CDR1 and CDR2 from the germline V gene are LNHDA and SQIVND (reference sequence). V lost 1 base and J 4 bases, leaving 13 bases between the germline ends. The CDR3 has 15 residues. CDR3 protein: CASSIGGTVSYGYTF. The CDR3 DNA is TGTGCCAGTAGTATAGGGGGTACAGTCAGCTATGGCTACACCTTC.

V usage is TRBV11-1 and J usage is TRBJ2-2; 8 nucleotides align to TRBD2. Trimming took 4 bases from V and 0 from J; bases not matched to a gene: 7. Germline V CDR1 and CDR2: SGHAT, FQDESV (reference sequence). The CDR3 runs 17 residues. The CDR3 DNA sequence: TGTGCCAGCAGCTCTCCGGGACTAGGGGCGAACACCGGGGAGCTGTTTTTT. This translates into CASSSPGLGANTGELFF.

The gene calls are TRBV5-1 and TRBJ2-3; D may correspond to TRBD1 or TRBD2 (6 bases each). The CDR3 loop spans 17 amino acids. Per the germline V gene, CDR1 is SGHRS and CDR2 is YFSETQ. V lost 1 base to trimming and J lost 0 bases, with 15 bases between them. This chain's CDR3 is CASSLTGTGASTDTQYF. CDR3 in DNA: TGCGCCAGCAGCTTGACTGGTACGGGGGCGAGCACAGATACGCAGTATTTT.

The V and J genes are TRBV19 and TRBJ2-6, with TRBD1 as a possible D gene (6 bases). V gave up 7 bases and J gave up 1 base, with 14 bases separating them. CDR1 LNHDA and CDR2 SQIVND come from the germline V gene (reference sequence). The length of the CDR3 is 16 residues. In nucleotides, the CDR3 is TGTGCCAGTAAGGGCAGGGGATCTTCTGGGGCCAACGTCCTGACTTTC. Amino acid sequence: CASKGRGSSGANVLTF.

This chain joins TRBV27 and TRBJ2-7, with 8 nucleotides matching TRBD1. In germline, CDR1 is MNHEY, CDR2 SMNVEV (reference sequence). The CDR3 is 13 amino acids. V dropped 3 bases and J dropped 3; count of bases not matched to a gene: 1. CDR3 nucleotides: TGTGCCAGCAGTTTGACAGGGGACTACGAGCAGTACTTC. Amino acid sequence: CASSLTGDYEQYF.

The chain is built from TRBV2 and TRBJ1-1; D is perhaps TRBD1 (5 bases). Germline V gene sequence: CDR1 SNHLY, CDR2 FYNNEI. This CDR3 has 14 residues. Trimming stripped 8 bases from V and 0 bases from J, with 13 bases between. DNA for the CDR3: TGTGCCAGCTCCTATACAGGCATGAACACTGAAGCTTTCTTT. Amino acid sequence: CASSYTGMNTEAFF. Together with reference TRBV2 and TRBJ1-1, the CDR3 gives the full variable domain: EPEVTQTPSHQVTQMGQEVILRCVPISNHLYFYWYRQILGQKVEFLVSFYNNEISEKSEIFDDQFSVERPDGSNFTLKIRSTKLEDSAMYFCASSYTGMNTEAFFGQGTRLTVV.

This rearrangement joins TRBV7-3 to TRBJ2-7, with D perhaps assigned TRBD1 or TRBD2 (5 bases each). V was clipped by 4 bases and J by 8 bases, with 21 bases between them. Germline CDR1 SGHTA, CDR2 FQGTGA. The CDR3 runs to 15 residues. The CDR3 DNA is TGTGCCAGCAGCTCATCCGGGGACCCGCTTCTACAGCAGTACTTC. This sequence encodes CASSSSGDPLLQQYF.

The gene calls are TRBV19 and TRBJ1-1; TRBD1 might be the D (5 bases). Deletions cut 8 bases from V and 0 bases from J, with 7 bases between. Germline V lookup: CDR1 LNHDA, CDR2 SQIVND (reference sequence). This CDR3 is 12 amino acids long. The CDR3 sequence: CASGHLNTEAFF. The CDR3 DNA reads as TGTGCCAGTGGACACCTGAACACTGAAGCTTTCTTT.

This rearrangement joins TRBV5-6 to TRBJ2-1; 8 positions match TRBD1. The CDR3 runs to 13 residues. The ends lost 0 bases at V and 7 bases at J; junction bases unmatched: 0. Germline V lookup: CDR1 SGHDT, CDR2 YYEEEE. The CDR3 sequence is CASSLDRGNEQFF. Here the CDR3 DNA reads TGTGCCAGCAGCTTGGACAGGGGGAATGAGCAGTTCTTC.

The rearrangement links TRBV19 to TRBJ1-2, with 11 bases lining up with TRBD1. The trim removed 5 bases at V and 6 bases at J, leaving 5 bases unmatched. Germline CDR1 is LNHDA and CDR2 is SQIVND (reference sequence). CDR3 size: 14 residues. CDR3 sequence: CASSGDRGINGYTF. The CDR3 DNA is TGTGCCAGTAGTGGGGACAGGGGGATTAATGGCTACACCTTC.

This clone was seen only once. The CDR3 DNA sequence: TGTGCCATCAGTGCGCCCGGTAGTAGCGGGCTCCGTTTGGACGAGCAGTACTTC. Protein product: CAISAPGSSGLRLDEQYF. The rearrangement uses TRBV10-3 and TRBJ2-7; 7 bases match TRBD2. The V and J ends lost 4 bases and 5 bases, in that order; junction bases with no gene match: 20. CDR1 is ENHRY, CDR2 SYGVKD, per germline. This CDR3 contains 18 residues.

On this clone itself: This specimen includes other DNA sequences encoding the same CDR3. V usage is TRBV18 and J usage is TRBJ2-3; D is undetermined. CDR1 is KGHSH, CDR2 LQKENI, per germline. Between the trimmed V and J ends, which lost 3 bases and 0 bases, there was a span of 4 bases. CDR3 length equals 13 residues. The CDR3 bases are TGTGCCAGCTCACCGCCCAGCACAGATACGCAGTATTTT. Translating gives CASSPPSTDTQYF.